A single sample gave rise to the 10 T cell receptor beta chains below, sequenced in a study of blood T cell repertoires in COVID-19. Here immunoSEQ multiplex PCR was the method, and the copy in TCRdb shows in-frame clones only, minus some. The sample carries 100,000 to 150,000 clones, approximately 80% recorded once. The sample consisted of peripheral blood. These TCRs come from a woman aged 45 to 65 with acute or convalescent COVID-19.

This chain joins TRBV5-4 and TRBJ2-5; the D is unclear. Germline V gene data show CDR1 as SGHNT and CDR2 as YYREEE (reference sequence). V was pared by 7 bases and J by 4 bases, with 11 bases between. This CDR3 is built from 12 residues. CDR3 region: CASRRPRETQYF. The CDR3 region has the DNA TGTGCCAGCCGACGGCCTAGAGAGACCCAGTACTTC.

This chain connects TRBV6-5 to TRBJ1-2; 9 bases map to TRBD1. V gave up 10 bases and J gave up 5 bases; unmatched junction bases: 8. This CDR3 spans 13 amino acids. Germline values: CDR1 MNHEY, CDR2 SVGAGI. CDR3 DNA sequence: TGTGCCACGGGACAGGGTGCCCTTTATGGCTACACCTTC. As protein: CATGQGALYGYTF.

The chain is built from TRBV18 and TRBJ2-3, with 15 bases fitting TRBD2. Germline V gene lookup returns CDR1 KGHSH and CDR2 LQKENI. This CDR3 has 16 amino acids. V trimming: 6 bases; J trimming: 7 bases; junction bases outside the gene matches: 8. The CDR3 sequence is CASSGLAGGPINTQYF. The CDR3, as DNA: TGTGCCAGCTCCGGACTAGCGGGAGGGCCTATAAATACGCAGTATTTT.

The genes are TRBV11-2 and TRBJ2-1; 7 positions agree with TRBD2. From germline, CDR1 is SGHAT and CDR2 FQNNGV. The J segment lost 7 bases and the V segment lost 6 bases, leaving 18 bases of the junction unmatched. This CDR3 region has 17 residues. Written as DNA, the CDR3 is TGTGCCAGCAGATCCCTTAGGCGGGAGACTTCAGGAAATGAGCAGTTCTTC. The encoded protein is CASRSLRRETSGNEQFF.

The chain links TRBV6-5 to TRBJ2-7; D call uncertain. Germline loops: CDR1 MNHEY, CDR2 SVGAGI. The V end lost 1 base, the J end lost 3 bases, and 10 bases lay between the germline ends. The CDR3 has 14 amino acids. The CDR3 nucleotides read TGTGCCAGCAGTTACTTTGGCGGTAACTACGAGCAGTACTTC. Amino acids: CASSYFGGNYEQYF.

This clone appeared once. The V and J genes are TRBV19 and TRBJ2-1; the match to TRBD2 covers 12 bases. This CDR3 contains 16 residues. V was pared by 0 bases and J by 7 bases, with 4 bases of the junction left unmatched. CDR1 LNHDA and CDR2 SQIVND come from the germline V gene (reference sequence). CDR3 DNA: TGTGCCAGTAGTATAGATCTAGCGGGAGGGCGAAATGAGCAGTTCTTC. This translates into CASSIDLAGGRNEQFF. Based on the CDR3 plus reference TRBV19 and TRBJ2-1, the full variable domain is DGGITQSPKYLFRKEGQNVTLSCEQNLNHDAMYWYRQDPGQGLRLIYYSQIVNDFQKGDIAEGYSVSREKKESFPLTVTSAQKNPTAFYLCASSIDLAGGRNEQFFGPGTRLTVL.

The CDR3 loop reads CASSPSIQQGSSSEQYF. The CDR3 DNA reads as TGTGCCAGTAGCCCAAGTATACAACAGGGATCTAGTTCCGAGCAGTACTTC. The V gene is TRBV19, the J gene TRBJ2-7, with D tentatively TRBD1 (6 bases). This CDR3 has 17 residues. CDR1 and CDR2 from the germline V gene are LNHDA and SQIVND (reference sequence). Trimming took off 6 bases at V and 6 bases at J, with 27 bases between the two ends.

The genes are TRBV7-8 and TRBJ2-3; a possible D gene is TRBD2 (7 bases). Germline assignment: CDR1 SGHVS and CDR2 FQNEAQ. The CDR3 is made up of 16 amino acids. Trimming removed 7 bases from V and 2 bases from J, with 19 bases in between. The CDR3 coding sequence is TGTGCCAGCAAGGAGTTGGGGGGGCGACTCACAGATACGCAGTATTTT. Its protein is CASKELGGRLTDTQYF.

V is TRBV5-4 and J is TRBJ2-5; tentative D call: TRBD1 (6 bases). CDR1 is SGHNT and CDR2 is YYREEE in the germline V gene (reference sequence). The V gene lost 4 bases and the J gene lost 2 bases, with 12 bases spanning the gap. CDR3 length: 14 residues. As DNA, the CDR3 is TGTGCCAGCAGCCCCGGGACAAATCAAGAGACCCAGTACTTC. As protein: CASSPGTNQETQYF.

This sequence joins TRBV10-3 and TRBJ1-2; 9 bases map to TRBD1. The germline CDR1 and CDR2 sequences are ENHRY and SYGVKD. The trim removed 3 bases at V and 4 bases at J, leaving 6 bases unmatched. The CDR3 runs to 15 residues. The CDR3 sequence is CAISDRDRASYGYTF. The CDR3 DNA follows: TGTGCCATCAGTGACCGGGACAGGGCCTCCTATGGCTACACCTTC.